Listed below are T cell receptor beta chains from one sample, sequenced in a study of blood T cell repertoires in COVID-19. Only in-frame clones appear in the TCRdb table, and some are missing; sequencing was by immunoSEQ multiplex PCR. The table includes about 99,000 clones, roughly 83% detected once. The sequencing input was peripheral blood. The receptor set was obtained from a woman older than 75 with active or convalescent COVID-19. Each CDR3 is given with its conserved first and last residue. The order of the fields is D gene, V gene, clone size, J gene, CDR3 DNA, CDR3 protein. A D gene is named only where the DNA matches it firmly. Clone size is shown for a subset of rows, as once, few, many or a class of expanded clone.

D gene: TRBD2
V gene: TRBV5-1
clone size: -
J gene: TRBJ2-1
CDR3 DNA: TGCGCCAGCAGCGCGGGAGGGGGTCCCTCCTACAATGAGCAGTTCTTC
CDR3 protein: CASSAGGGPSYNEQFF

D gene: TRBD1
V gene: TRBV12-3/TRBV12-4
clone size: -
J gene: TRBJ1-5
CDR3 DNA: TGTGCCAGCAGTTCAGGGGGCTATCAGCCCCAGCATTTT
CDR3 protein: CASSSGGYQPQHF

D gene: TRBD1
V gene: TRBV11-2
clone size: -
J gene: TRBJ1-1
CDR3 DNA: TGTGCCAGCAGCTCGCTCGACAGGGGGGCAGGCAACACTGAAGCTTTCTTT
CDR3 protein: CASSSLDRGAGNTEAFF

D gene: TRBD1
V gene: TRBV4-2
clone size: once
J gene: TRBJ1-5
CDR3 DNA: TGTGCCAGCAGCCAGGAACAGGGGGGTGGCAATCAGCCCCAGCATTTT
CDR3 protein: CASSQEQGGGNQPQHF

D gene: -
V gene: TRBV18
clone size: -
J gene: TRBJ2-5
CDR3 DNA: TGTGCCAGCTCACCTCTGACAGGTCAAGAGACCCAGTACTTC
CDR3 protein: CASSPLTGQETQYF

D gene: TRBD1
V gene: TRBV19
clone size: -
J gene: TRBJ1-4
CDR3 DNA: TGTGCCAGTAGCGACCGACAGGGGAGTGAAAAACTGTTTTTT
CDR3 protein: CASSDRQGSEKLFF

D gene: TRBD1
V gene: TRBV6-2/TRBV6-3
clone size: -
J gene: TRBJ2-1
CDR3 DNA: TGTGCCAGCAGTTACAAGACAGGGGTTCACTACAATGAGCAGTTCTTC
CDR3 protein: CASSYKTGVHYNEQFF

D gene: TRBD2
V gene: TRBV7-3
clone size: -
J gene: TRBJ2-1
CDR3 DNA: TGTGCCAGCAGCCAGACTAGCGGGGGGCCCGAGCAGTTCTTC
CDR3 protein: CASSQTSGGPEQFF

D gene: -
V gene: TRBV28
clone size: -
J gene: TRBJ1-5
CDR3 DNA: TGTGCCAGCAGTCTATACAGTAATCAGCCCCAGCATTTT
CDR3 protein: CASSLYSNQPQHF

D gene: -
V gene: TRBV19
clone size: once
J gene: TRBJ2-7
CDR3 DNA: TGTGCCAGTAGTATAGACGCGGGTGTTTACGAGCAGTACTTC
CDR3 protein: CASSIDAGVYEQYF

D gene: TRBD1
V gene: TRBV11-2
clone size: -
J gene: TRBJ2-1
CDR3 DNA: TGTGCCAGCAGCTTAAGTCCCGGGACAGTGGGCTACAATGAGCAGTTCTTC
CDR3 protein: CASSLSPGTVGYNEQFF

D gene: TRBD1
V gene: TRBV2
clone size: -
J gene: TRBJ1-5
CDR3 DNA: TGTGCCAGCAGTGAAGTGACAGGGGGCGGTCAGCCCCAGCATTTT
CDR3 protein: CASSEVTGGGQPQHF

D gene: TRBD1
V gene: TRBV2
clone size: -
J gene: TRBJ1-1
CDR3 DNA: TGTGCCAGGACAGACAGGGTGAGCACTGAAGCTTTCTTT
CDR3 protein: CARTDRVSTEAFF

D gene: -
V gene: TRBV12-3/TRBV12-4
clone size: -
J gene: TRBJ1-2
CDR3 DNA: TGTGCCAGCAGCTCCTTATATGGCTACACCTTC
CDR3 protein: CASSSLYGYTF

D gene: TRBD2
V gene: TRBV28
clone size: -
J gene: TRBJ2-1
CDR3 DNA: TGTGCCAGCATCACGAGGAGGTTAGCGGGGAGAAATGAGCAGTTCTTC
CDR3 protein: CASITRRLAGRNEQFF

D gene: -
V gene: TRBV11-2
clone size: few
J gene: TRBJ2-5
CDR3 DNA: TGTGCCAGCAGCTCCCCGGTTGCGCGTGAGACCCAGTACTTC
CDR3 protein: CASSSPVARETQYF

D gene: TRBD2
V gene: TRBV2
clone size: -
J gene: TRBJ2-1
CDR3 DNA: TGTGCCAGCAGAAGTGGGACTAGCGGATACTACAATGAGCAGTTCTTC
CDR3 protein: CASRSGTSGYYNEQFF

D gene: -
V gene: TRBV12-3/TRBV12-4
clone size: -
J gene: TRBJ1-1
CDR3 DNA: TGTGCCAGCAGTTCCCGGGAGAACACTGAAGCTTTCTTT
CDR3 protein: CASSSRENTEAFF

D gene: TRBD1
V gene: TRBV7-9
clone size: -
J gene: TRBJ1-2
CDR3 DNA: TGTGCCAGCAGCTTAGGGGGACAGGGAAGTGGCTACACCTTC
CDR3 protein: CASSLGGQGSGYTF

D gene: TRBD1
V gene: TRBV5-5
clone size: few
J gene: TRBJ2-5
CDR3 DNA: TGTGCCAGCAGCCGGACAGGGGAGACCCAGTACTTC
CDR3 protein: CASSRTGETQYF

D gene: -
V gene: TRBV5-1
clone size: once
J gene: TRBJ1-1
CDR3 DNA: TGCGCCAGCAGCTTGGCAAACACTGAAGCTTTCTTT
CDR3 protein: CASSLANTEAFF

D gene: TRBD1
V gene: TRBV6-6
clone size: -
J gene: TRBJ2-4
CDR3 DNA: TGTGCCAGCAGTTACCTGACAGGGTCCGACATTCAGTACTTC
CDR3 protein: CASSYLTGSDIQYF

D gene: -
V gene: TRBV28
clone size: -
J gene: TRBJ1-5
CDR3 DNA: TGTGCCAGCAGTTTGGAGGGATCCCAAAGGGCCCAGCATTTT
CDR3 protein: CASSLEGSQRAQHF

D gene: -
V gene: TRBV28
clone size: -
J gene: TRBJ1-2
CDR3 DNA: TGTGCCAGCAGTTTTGACAATTATAACTATGGCTACACCTTC
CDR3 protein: CASSFDNYNYGYTF

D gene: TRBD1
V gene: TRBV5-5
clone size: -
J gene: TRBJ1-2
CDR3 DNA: TGTGCCAGCAGCCAGCCGGGACAGAGAACCTATGGCTACACCTTC
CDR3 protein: CASSQPGQRTYGYTF

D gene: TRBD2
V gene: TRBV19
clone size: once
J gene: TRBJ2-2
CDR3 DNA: TGTGCCAGTAGTATTCCCGGGACTACGACCGGGGAGCTGTTTTTT
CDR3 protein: CASSIPGTTTGELFF